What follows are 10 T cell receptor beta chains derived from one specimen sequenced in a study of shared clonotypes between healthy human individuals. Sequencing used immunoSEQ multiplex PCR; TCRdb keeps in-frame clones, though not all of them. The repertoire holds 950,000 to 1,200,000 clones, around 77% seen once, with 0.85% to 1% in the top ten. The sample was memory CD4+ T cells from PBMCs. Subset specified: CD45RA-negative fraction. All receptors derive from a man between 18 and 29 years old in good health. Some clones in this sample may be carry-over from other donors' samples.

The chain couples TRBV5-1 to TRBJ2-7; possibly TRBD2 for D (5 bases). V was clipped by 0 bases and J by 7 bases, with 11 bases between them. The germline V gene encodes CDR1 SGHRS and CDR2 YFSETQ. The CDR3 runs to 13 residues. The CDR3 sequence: CASSLVVGGEQYF. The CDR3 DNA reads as TGCGCCAGCAGCTTGGTTGTCGGCGGGGAGCAGTACTTC.

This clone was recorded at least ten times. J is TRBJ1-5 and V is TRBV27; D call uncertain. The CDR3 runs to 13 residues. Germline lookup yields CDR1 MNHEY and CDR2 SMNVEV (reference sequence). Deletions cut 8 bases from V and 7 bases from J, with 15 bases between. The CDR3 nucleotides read TGTGCCAGCGGATACTCCCAGAGACAGCCCCAGCATTTT. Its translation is CASGYSQRQPQHF.

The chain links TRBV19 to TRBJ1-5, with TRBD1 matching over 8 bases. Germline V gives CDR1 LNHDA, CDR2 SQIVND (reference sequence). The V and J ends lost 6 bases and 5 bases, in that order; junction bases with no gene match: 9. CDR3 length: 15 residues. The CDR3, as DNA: TGTGCCAGTAGGAGACAGGGGAACAGGGATCAGCCCCAGCATTTT. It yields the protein CASRRQGNRDQPQHF. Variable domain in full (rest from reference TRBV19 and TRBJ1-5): DGGITQSPKYLFRKEGQNVTLSCEQNLNHDAMYWYRQDPGQGLRLIYYSQIVNDFQKGDIAEGYSVSREKKESFPLTVTSAQKNPTAFYLCASRRQGNRDQPQHFGDGTRLSIL.

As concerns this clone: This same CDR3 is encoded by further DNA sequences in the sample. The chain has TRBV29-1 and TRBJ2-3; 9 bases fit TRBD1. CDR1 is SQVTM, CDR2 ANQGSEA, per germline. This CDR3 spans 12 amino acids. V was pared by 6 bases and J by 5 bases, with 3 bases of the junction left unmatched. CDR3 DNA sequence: TGCAGCGTCGAGACAGGGGGAGATACGCAGTATTTT. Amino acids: CSVETGGDTQYF.

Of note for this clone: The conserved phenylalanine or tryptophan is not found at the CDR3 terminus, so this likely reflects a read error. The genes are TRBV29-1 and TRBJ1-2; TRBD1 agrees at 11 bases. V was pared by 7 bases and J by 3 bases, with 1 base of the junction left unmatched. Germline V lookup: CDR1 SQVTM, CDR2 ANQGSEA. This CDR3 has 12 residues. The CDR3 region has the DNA TGCAGCGGGGGACAGGGGGACTATGGCTACACCCTC. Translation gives CSGGQGDYGYTL.

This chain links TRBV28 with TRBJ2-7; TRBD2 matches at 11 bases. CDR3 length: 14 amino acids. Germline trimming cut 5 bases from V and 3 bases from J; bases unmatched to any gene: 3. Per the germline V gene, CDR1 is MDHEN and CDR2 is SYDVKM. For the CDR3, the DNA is TGTGCCAGCAGTATACTAGCGGGAGTCTACGAGCAGTACTTC. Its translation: CASSILAGVYEQYF.

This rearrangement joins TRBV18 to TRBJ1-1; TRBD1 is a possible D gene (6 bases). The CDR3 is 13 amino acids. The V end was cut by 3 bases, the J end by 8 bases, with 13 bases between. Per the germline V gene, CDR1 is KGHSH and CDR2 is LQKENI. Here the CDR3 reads CASSPAGQNEAFF. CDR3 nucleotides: TGTGCCAGCTCACCGGCTGGACAGAACGAAGCTTTCTTT.

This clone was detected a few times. For the CDR3, the DNA is TGTGCCTGGAGGCCGAACTTGAGCAATCAGCCCCAGCATTTT. This gives the protein CAWRPNLSNQPQHF. The V gene is TRBV30, the J gene TRBJ1-5; D is unresolved. The CDR3 consists of 14 residues. CDR1 and CDR2 (germline): GTSNPN, SVGIG (reference sequence). Trimming stripped 3 bases from V and 1 base from J, with 10 bases between.

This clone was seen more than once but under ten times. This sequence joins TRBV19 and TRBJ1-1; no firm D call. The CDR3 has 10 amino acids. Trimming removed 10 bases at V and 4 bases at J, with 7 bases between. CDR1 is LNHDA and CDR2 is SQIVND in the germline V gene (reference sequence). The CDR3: CATPPTEAFF. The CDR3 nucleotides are TGTGCCACCCCCCCCACTGAAGCTTTCTTT.

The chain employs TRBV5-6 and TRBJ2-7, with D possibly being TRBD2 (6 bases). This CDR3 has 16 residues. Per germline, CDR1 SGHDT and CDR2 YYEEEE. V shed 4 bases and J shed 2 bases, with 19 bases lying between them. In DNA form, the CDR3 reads TGTGCCAGCAGCCTGGGGACTGGAGGCCAAGCCTACGAGCAGTACTTC. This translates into CASSLGTGGQAYEQYF.